The rows below give T cell receptor beta chains drawn from one sample of a study of shared clonotypes between healthy human individuals. TCRdb keeps only in-frame clones here, not all; method: immunoSEQ multiplex PCR. The data contain 2 million to 2.5 million clones, nearly 97% of them singletons. The source material was naive CD4+ T cells sorted from blood. The receptors here all came from a young man in good health. Both conserved end residues are part of each CDR3. Fields, in order: clone size, D gene, V gene, J gene, CDR3 DNA, CDR3 protein. D genes are given only for firm matches. Clone size is shown for a subset of rows, as once, few, many or a class of expanded clone.

abundance: -; d_gene: TRBD1; v_gene: TRBV25-1; j_gene: TRBJ2-7; CDR3nt: TGTGCCAGCCGTCGGACAGGGGGCTACGAGCAGTACTTC; CDR3aa: CASRRTGGYEQYF
abundance: -; d_gene: TRBD2; v_gene: TRBV10-3; j_gene: TRBJ2-5; CDR3nt: TGTGCCCTCGGGACTAGCGGGAAAGGTGGCGTAGAGACCCAGTACTTC; CDR3aa: CALGTSGKGGVETQYF
abundance: -; d_gene: -; v_gene: TRBV4-2; j_gene: TRBJ1-1; CDR3nt: TGTGCCAGCAGCCAACGGATGAACACTGAAGCTTTCTTT; CDR3aa: CASSQRMNTEAFF
abundance: -; d_gene: -; v_gene: TRBV2; j_gene: TRBJ2-4; CDR3nt: TGTGCCAGCAGTTCCAAAGGTCCAGGGTCCTATAACATTCAGTACTTC; CDR3aa: CASSSKGPGSYNIQYF
abundance: -; d_gene: -; v_gene: TRBV27; j_gene: TRBJ1-1; CDR3nt: TGTGCCAGCAGGGGATTCACTGAAGCTTTCTTT; CDR3aa: CASRGFTEAFF
abundance: -; d_gene: TRBD2; v_gene: TRBV11-2; j_gene: TRBJ2-1; CDR3nt: TGTGCCAGCAGCCCCCGCCCGGGAGGGCCCAGGAATGAGCAGTTCTTC; CDR3aa: CASSPRPGGPRNEQFF
abundance: -; d_gene: -; v_gene: TRBV7-9; j_gene: TRBJ1-4; CDR3nt: TGTGCCAGCAGCCCACTAGACCGGCCAACTAATGAAAAACTGTTTTTT; CDR3aa: CASSPLDRPTNEKLFF
abundance: -; d_gene: -; v_gene: TRBV18; j_gene: TRBJ2-7; CDR3nt: TGTGCCAGCTCACCGGGTACCAAGGGAGACGAGCAGTACTTC; CDR3aa: CASSPGTKGDEQYF
abundance: -; d_gene: TRBD1; v_gene: TRBV19; j_gene: TRBJ1-5; CDR3nt: TGTGCCAGTAGGATAAGTACAGGGGGGCCCCAGCATTTT; CDR3aa: CASRISTGGPQHF
abundance: -; d_gene: TRBD2; v_gene: TRBV30; j_gene: TRBJ2-3; CDR3nt: TGTGCCTGGAGTTTAGCGGGAAGGGTCCGAAGGACAGATACGCAGTATTTT; CDR3aa: CAWSLAGRVRRTDTQYF
abundance: -; d_gene: -; v_gene: TRBV5-1; j_gene: TRBJ1-3; CDR3nt: TGCGCCAGCAGCTTGTTGGGCACTAGTTCCTCTGGAAACACCATATATTTT; CDR3aa: CASSLLGTSSSGNTIYF
abundance: -; d_gene: -; v_gene: TRBV30; j_gene: TRBJ1-5; CDR3nt: TGTGCCTGGAGAGCCGCGGGTGCCAATCAGCCCCAGCATTTT; CDR3aa: CAWRAAGANQPQHF
abundance: -; d_gene: -; v_gene: TRBV6-5; j_gene: TRBJ1-1; CDR3nt: TGTGCCAGCAGTTACTCCCGCAAGAACACTGAAGCTTTCTTT; CDR3aa: CASSYSRKNTEAFF
abundance: -; d_gene: TRBD2; v_gene: TRBV7-9; j_gene: TRBJ2-7; CDR3nt: TGTGCCAGCAGCTCGGGACTATTTTCCTACGAGCAGTACTTC; CDR3aa: CASSSGLFSYEQYF
abundance: once; d_gene: -; v_gene: TRBV14; j_gene: TRBJ1-4; CDR3nt: TGTGCCAGCCGTCGGGGGCTGGTTGAAAAACTGTTTTTT; CDR3aa: CASRRGLVEKLFF
abundance: -; d_gene: TRBD2; v_gene: TRBV27; j_gene: TRBJ2-1; CDR3nt: TGTGCCAGCAGTTTATCGTCGGGGGGAATCTACAATGAGCAGTTCTTC; CDR3aa: CASSLSSGGIYNEQFF
abundance: -; d_gene: -; v_gene: TRBV5-1; j_gene: TRBJ2-3; CDR3nt: TGCGCCAGCACCTCGCGGGGCGGAGGCACAGATACGCAGTATTTT; CDR3aa: CASTSRGGGTDTQYF
abundance: -; d_gene: TRBD1; v_gene: TRBV28; j_gene: TRBJ2-7; CDR3nt: TGTGCCAGCAGTTTAACCCCCGACAGGGACGAGCAGTACTTC; CDR3aa: CASSLTPDRDEQYF
abundance: few; d_gene: -; v_gene: TRBV6-1; j_gene: TRBJ1-5; CDR3nt: TGTGCCAGCAGTGAAGGGAGCAATCAGCCCCAGCATTTT; CDR3aa: CASSEGSNQPQHF
abundance: once; d_gene: -; v_gene: TRBV28; j_gene: TRBJ1-5; CDR3nt: TGTGCCAGCGACTTGGGGGGTGGGAATCAGCCCCAGCATTTT; CDR3aa: CASDLGGGNQPQHF
abundance: -; d_gene: TRBD1; v_gene: TRBV6-5; j_gene: TRBJ2-1; CDR3nt: TGTGCCAGCAGTCGACAGGGGGGGGCTGAGCAGTTCTTC; CDR3aa: CASSRQGGAEQFF
abundance: -; d_gene: TRBD1; v_gene: TRBV5-4; j_gene: TRBJ2-7; CDR3nt: TGTGCCAGCAGCTCCCCAGGGGGCAACGAGCAGTACTTC; CDR3aa: CASSSPGGNEQYF
abundance: -; d_gene: -; v_gene: TRBV7-2; j_gene: TRBJ2-2; CDR3nt: TGTGCCAGCAGCCCGCGGACAGCGAACACCGGGGAGCTGTTTTTT; CDR3aa: CASSPRTANTGELFF
abundance: -; d_gene: -; v_gene: TRBV6-6; j_gene: TRBJ1-4; CDR3nt: TGTGCCAGCAGTTCTTACCTGGTCTTGGATGAAAAACTGTTTTTT; CDR3aa: CASSSYLVLDEKLFF
abundance: -; d_gene: -; v_gene: TRBV5-5; j_gene: TRBJ2-1; CDR3nt: TGTGCCAGCAGCTTGAGTCAGTACAATGAGCAGTTCTTC; CDR3aa: CASSLSQYNEQFF
abundance: -; d_gene: TRBD2; v_gene: TRBV6-1; j_gene: TRBJ2-3; CDR3nt: TGTGCCAGCAGTGGGACTAGCGGGAGGGTGGGTAGCACAGATACGCAGTATTTT; CDR3aa: CASSGTSGRVGSTDTQYF
abundance: -; d_gene: TRBD2; v_gene: TRBV5-1; j_gene: TRBJ2-3; CDR3nt: TGCGCCAGCAGCTTGCCCGGGACTAGCGGGACTAGCACAGATACGCAGTATTTT; CDR3aa: CASSLPGTSGTSTDTQYF
abundance: -; d_gene: -; v_gene: TRBV7-9; j_gene: TRBJ2-3; CDR3nt: TGTGCCAGCAGCTTAACAGGCACAGATACGCAGTATTTT; CDR3aa: CASSLTGTDTQYF
abundance: -; d_gene: -; v_gene: TRBV5-1; j_gene: TRBJ2-7; CDR3nt: TGCGCCAGCAGCTTCAACAGGGTAGGCGAGCAGTACTTC; CDR3aa: CASSFNRVGEQYF
abundance: -; d_gene: -; v_gene: TRBV6-5; j_gene: TRBJ1-2; CDR3nt: TGTGCCAGCAGTTACCCGCAGGGCAGCTACACCTTC; CDR3aa: CASSYPQGSYTF
abundance: -; d_gene: -; v_gene: TRBV7-9; j_gene: TRBJ1-1; CDR3nt: TGTGCCAGCAGCTCAATCTCTGAAGCTTTCTTT; CDR3aa: CASSSISEAFF
abundance: -; d_gene: -; v_gene: TRBV7-7; j_gene: TRBJ1-5; CDR3nt: TGTGCTAGCAGTCCGGGGCGGAATCAGCCCCAGCATTTT; CDR3aa: CASSPGRNQPQHF
abundance: few; d_gene: -; v_gene: TRBV2; j_gene: TRBJ1-6; CDR3nt: TGTGCCAGCAGTGACCCTGGGGGTATGGCCCTCCACTTT; CDR3aa: CASSDPGGMALHF
abundance: -; d_gene: -; v_gene: TRBV6-1; j_gene: TRBJ1-6; CDR3nt: TGTGCCAGCAGTGACAGGTGGGGCGGGGATTCACCCCTCCACTTT; CDR3aa: CASSDRWGGDSPLHF
abundance: few; d_gene: TRBD2; v_gene: TRBV7-9; j_gene: TRBJ2-2; CDR3nt: TGTGCCAGCAGCCCCGGGAGCGGGAGTAGGAGCGGGGAGCTGTTTTTT; CDR3aa: CASSPGSGSRSGELFF
abundance: -; d_gene: TRBD2; v_gene: TRBV15; j_gene: TRBJ2-2; CDR3nt: TGTGCCACCAGCAAAGTAGCGGGGCCCGGGGAGCTGTTTTTT; CDR3aa: CATSKVAGPGELFF
abundance: -; d_gene: -; v_gene: TRBV11-3; j_gene: TRBJ2-1; CDR3nt: TGTGCCAGCAGCTTATCGGGAGACAATGAGCAGTTCTTC; CDR3aa: CASSLSGDNEQFF